Presented here are 27 T cell receptor beta chains from one specimen sequenced in a study of cytomegalovirus exposure and HLA in healthy donors. PCR amplification relied on 60 Vbeta primers (plus 13 Jbeta primers). TCRdb keeps only in-frame clones here, not all; method: immunoSEQ multiplex PCR. Of about 150,000 clones listed, over 55% were seen once; the top ten hold 2.1%. Sequenced: PBMCs. All receptors come from a man aged 40-55 years in good health and CMV-seronegative.

The genes are TRBV5-1 and TRBJ1-1; 10 bases match TRBD1. This CDR3 is built from 15 residues. V shed 4 bases, J shed 4 bases, and the junction held 7 bases outside the gene matches. Germline values: CDR1 SGHRS, CDR2 YFSETQ. The CDR3 sequence is CASSPDRGRITEAFF. The DNA for the CDR3 is TGCGCCAGCAGCCCGGACAGGGGGAGGATCACTGAAGCTTTCTTT.

The chain employs TRBV5-4 and TRBJ2-3; the match to TRBD2 covers 11 bases. J was trimmed by 3 bases and V by 5 bases; bases with no gene match: 5. This CDR3 region has 15 residues. Germline CDR1 SGHNT, CDR2 YYREEE (reference sequence). CDR3 in DNA: TGTGCCAGCAGATCCGGACTAGCGGGTACAGATACGCAGTATTTT. Amino acid sequence: CASRSGLAGTDTQYF.

This clone was seen only once. The chain links TRBV7-7 to TRBJ2-3, with 7 bases matching TRBD1. Germline assignment: CDR1 SSHAT and CDR2 FNYEAQ (reference sequence). The CDR3 extends over 15 amino acids. Losses at the gene ends were 1 base for V and 6 bases for J; bases not matched to a gene: 7. CDR3 nucleotide sequence: TGTGCCAGCAGCTTAGGACGAGGGGGCGGGGATACGCAGTATTTT. The encoded protein is CASSLGRGGGDTQYF.

V and J are TRBV2 and TRBJ1-2, with 9 bases that match TRBD1. The V and J ends lost 5 bases and 5 bases, in that order; junction bases with no gene match: 6. The CDR3 is made up of 14 amino acids. Germline-derived CDR1 and CDR2 are SNHLY and FYNNEI. The CDR3 reads CASSMGQGLYGYTF. The CDR3 DNA reads as TGTGCCAGCAGTATGGGACAGGGCTTATATGGCTACACCTTC. The full variable domain, with the rest looked up from reference TRBV2 and TRBJ1-2, is EPEVTQTPSHQVTQMGQEVILRCVPISNHLYFYWYRQILGQKVEFLVSFYNNEISEKSEIFDDQFSVERPDGSNFTLKIRSTKLEDSAMYFCASSMGQGLYGYTFGSGTRLTVV.

V gene TRBV6-5 combines with J gene TRBJ1-2; the D gene is possibly TRBD1 (6 bases). This CDR3 has 14 amino acids. Trimming left V 0 bases short and J 7 bases short, with 12 bases between. CDR1 and CDR2 from the germline V gene are MNHEY and SVGAGI. This CDR3 is CASSYSGALGGYTF. CDR3 nucleotides: TGTGCCAGCAGTTACTCGGGGGCCCTGGGTGGCTACACCTTC.

V gene TRBV6-6 combines with J gene TRBJ2-7; TRBD2 might be the D (5 bases). The CDR3 extends over 14 amino acids. V was cut by 6 bases and J by 4 bases, with 16 bases left in between. Looked up from germline, CDR1 is MNHNY and CDR2 is SVGAGI (reference sequence). The CDR3 sequence is CASSLERGLYEQYF. The CDR3 DNA is TGTGCCAGCAGCCTAGAAAGAGGACTTTACGAGCAGTACTTC.

CDR3 in amino acids: CARSLLWPNLRNTEAFF. In DNA, the CDR3 is TGTGCCAGAAGCTTGTTGTGGCCGAATTTAAGGAACACTGAAGCTTTCTTT. The genes are TRBV5-3 and TRBJ1-1, with D hard to call. TRBV5-3 is filed as an ORF, its function uncertain. The CDR3 extends over 17 amino acids. V was pared by 1 base and J by 1 base, with 17 bases between.

Points on this clone: The same CDR3 can be traced to other DNA sequences in this sample. The rearrangement links TRBV9 to TRBJ2-3; D may be TRBD2 (5 bases). The CDR3 has 16 residues. V lost 0 bases and J lost 0, with 11 bases in between. Germline V CDR1 and CDR2: SGDLS, YYNGEE. This CDR3 reads CASSVGTGTSTDTQYF. CDR3 nucleotides: TGTGCCAGCAGCGTAGGGACTGGCACTAGCACAGATACGCAGTATTTT.

Worth noting for this clone: Compared with germline, one end of the junction differs, possibly owing to a read error. The chain combines TRBV14 with TRBJ2-7; D perhaps matches TRBD1 (6 bases). This CDR3 is 12 amino acids long. CDR1 SGHDN and CDR2 FVKESK come from the germline V gene. The chain's CDR3 is CASSQAQDRYHF. CDR3 bases: TGTGCCAGCAGCCAAGCCCAAGACAGGTATCACTTC.

The chain uses TRBV5-6 and TRBJ2-7, with 7 nucleotides matching TRBD2. This CDR3 has 15 amino acids. The V gene's germline CDR1 is SGHDT and CDR2 YYEEEE. V lost 2 bases and J lost 2; bases outside the gene matches: 7. The CDR3 protein is CASSFSWREPYEQYF. CDR3 DNA sequence: TGTGCCAGCAGCTTTTCGTGGCGGGAGCCCTACGAGCAGTACTTC.

The chain has TRBV18 and TRBJ2-7; D may be TRBD2 (6 bases). Per the germline V gene, CDR1 is KGHSH and CDR2 is LQKENI. V lost 5 bases to trimming and J lost 5 bases, with 13 bases between them. CDR3 length: 13 amino acids. In DNA, the CDR3 is TGTGCCAGCTCATGGGAGGCCCCCCACGAGCAGTACTTC. This sequence encodes CASSWEAPHEQYF.

The rearrangement uses TRBV19 and TRBJ2-1; TRBD2 might be the D (5 bases). The V gene lost 7 bases and the J gene lost 7 bases, with 17 bases spanning the gap. Germline lookup yields CDR1 LNHDA and CDR2 SQIVND (reference sequence). The CDR3 contains 14 residues. CDR3 nucleotide sequence: TGTGCCAGTACCCCCCCCGGGATCGGAAATGAGCAGTTCTTC. Protein sequence: CASTPPGIGNEQFF.

The chain recombines TRBV2 with TRBJ1-1; D ambiguous. The germline V and J ends were trimmed by 6 bases and 0 bases, with 11 bases remaining between them. This CDR3 comprises 14 residues. Germline V gene data show CDR1 as SNHLY and CDR2 as FYNNEI. The CDR3 nucleotides are TGTGCCAGCAGCGTGTTAGAAATGAACACTGAAGCTTTCTTT. It is translated as CASSVLEMNTEAFF.

The chain is built from TRBV10-3 and TRBJ1-3; TRBD1 is a possible D gene (5 bases). V was clipped by 6 bases and J by 0 bases, with 6 bases between them. This CDR3 is built from 13 residues. Per the germline V gene, CDR1 is ENHRY and CDR2 is SYGVKD. The CDR3 region has the DNA TGTGCCATCAGCGACAGCTCTGGAAACACCATATATTTT. Its translation: CAISDSSGNTIYF.

This chain links TRBV6-6 with TRBJ1-1, with D unclear. This CDR3 contains 14 residues. Trimming stripped 2 bases from V and 1 base from J, with 8 bases between. Germline-derived CDR1 and CDR2 are MNHNY and SVGAGI (reference sequence). DNA for the CDR3: TGTGCCAGCAGTTACGGGCTGGGGAACACTGAAGCTTTCTTT. This gives the protein CASSYGLGNTEAFF.

This chain joins TRBV7-6 and TRBJ1-2; D might be TRBD1 (5 bases). V was shortened by 1 base and J by 4 bases, with 10 bases between the two germline ends. This CDR3 comprises 14 residues. CDR1 is SGHVS, CDR2 FNYEAQ, per germline. CDR3 nucleotide sequence: TGTGCCAGCAGCTTAGGAAAAGACAGCTATGGCTACACCTTC. It yields the protein CASSLGKDSYGYTF. Full variable domain (remainder filled in from reference TRBV7-6 and TRBJ1-2): GAGVSQSPRYKVTKRGQDVALRCDPISGHVSLYWYRQALGQGPEFLTYFNYEAQQDKSGLPNDRFSAERPEGSISTLTIQRTEQRDSAMYRCASSLGKDSYGYTFGSGTRLTVV.

The chain employs TRBV14 and TRBJ2-7; 7 positions agree with TRBD2. CDR1 SGHDN and CDR2 FVKESK come from the germline V gene. The CDR3 loop spans 16 amino acids. V lost 1 base, J lost 3 bases, and 9 bases stayed unmatched. The CDR3 protein is CASSQARLARGYEQYF. CDR3 nucleotide sequence: TGTGCCAGCAGCCAAGCTAGACTAGCCCGGGGCTACGAGCAGTACTTC.

V gene TRBV15 combines with J gene TRBJ2-2; unclear D gene. Per the germline V gene, CDR1 is LNHNV and CDR2 is YYDKDF (reference sequence). V was cut by 0 bases and J by 5 bases, with 13 bases left in between. The CDR3 is made up of 16 amino acids. The CDR3 sequence is CATSRDWAEITGELFF. CDR3 DNA sequence: TGTGCCACCAGCAGAGATTGGGCAGAGATAACCGGGGAGCTGTTTTTT. Together with reference TRBV15 and TRBJ2-2, the CDR3 gives the full variable domain: DAMVIQNPRYQVTQFGKPVTLSCSQTLNHNVMYWYQQKSSQAPKLLFHYYDKDFNNEADTPDNFQSRRPNTSFCFLDIRSPGLGDTAMYLCATSRDWAEITGELFFGEGSRLTVL.

The V and J genes are TRBV7-6 and TRBJ2-5; 11 bases fit TRBD2. V trimming: 5 bases; J trimming: 11 bases; junction bases outside the gene matches: 16. CDR3 size: 16 residues. The germline V gene encodes CDR1 SGHVS and CDR2 FNYEAQ. CDR3 in DNA: TGTGCCAGCAGCCCCACCACTAGCGGGAGCTGGACGGAGCAGTACTTC. This sequence encodes CASSPTTSGSWTEQYF.

This clone has just a few counts. This chain links TRBV27 with TRBJ2-3, with 7 bases matching TRBD1. The germline V gene has CDR1 MNHEY and CDR2 SMNVEV (reference sequence). The CDR3 totals 19 residues. V dropped 6 bases and J dropped 0; count of bases not matched to a gene: 18. The CDR3 protein is CASRPKGGYIIQSTDTQYF. The CDR3 DNA sequence: TGTGCCAGCAGACCTAAAGGGGGCTACATCATCCAAAGCACAGATACGCAGTATTTT.

The chain is built from TRBV5-6 and TRBJ2-7, with TRBD2 identical over 8 bases. CDR1 SGHDT and CDR2 YYEEEE come from the germline V gene. The V gene end was trimmed by 4 bases and the J gene end by 3 bases; junction bases not matched to a gene: 9. The CDR3 extends over 15 amino acids. In nucleotides, the CDR3 is TGTGCCAGCAGCGTCGGACTAGCAGGCGTCTACGAGCAGTACTTC. It is translated as CASSVGLAGVYEQYF.

The chain uses TRBV10-3 and TRBJ2-7; 9 bases are shared with TRBD1. Germline lookup yields CDR1 ENHRY and CDR2 SYGVKD. The CDR3 spans 15 residues. The ends lost 3 bases at V and 1 base at J; junction bases unmatched: 4. The CDR3 DNA reads as TGTGCCATCAGTGACGGACAGGGGAGATCCTACGAGCAGTACTTC. Protein product: CAISDGQGRSYEQYF.

The chain uses TRBV5-5 and TRBJ1-2, with TRBD1 matching over 8 bases. V lost 4 bases to trimming and J lost 4 bases; unmatched junction nucleotides: 6. The CDR3 covers 14 residues. Germline CDR1 SGHKS, CDR2 YYEKEE (reference sequence). In DNA form, the CDR3 reads TGTGCCAGCAGCACCGGACAGGGAGTCTATGGCTACACCTTC. The encoded protein is CASSTGQGVYGYTF.

The gene calls are TRBV7-9 and TRBJ2-1, with D possibly TRBD1 on 7 matching bases. The V gene's germline CDR1 is SEHNR and CDR2 FQNEAQ (reference sequence). V was cut by 5 bases and J by 0 bases, with 11 bases left in between. This CDR3 region has 15 residues. DNA of the CDR3: TGTGCCAGCAGCCCCAGGGGGGTCTCCTACAATGAGCAGTTCTTC. Protein: CASSPRGVSYNEQFF.

This clone was counted between two and nine times. The gene calls are TRBV7-9 and TRBJ2-6; TRBD1 is a possible D gene (6 bases). Germline CDR1 and CDR2: SEHNR and FQNEAQ (reference sequence). Trimming shortened V by 4 bases and J by 0 bases, and 13 bases separated the two germline ends. This CDR3 comprises 17 residues. The CDR3 here is CASSYAQGLSGANVLTF. The DNA for the CDR3 is TGTGCCAGCAGCTACGCACAGGGTCTCTCTGGGGCCAACGTCCTGACTTTC.

The chain links TRBV4-1 to TRBJ2-7, with TRBD1 matching over 8 bases. From germline, CDR1 is MGHRA and CDR2 YSYEKL. With V trimmed by 3 bases and J by 7 bases, 8 bases remained unmatched. This CDR3 spans 14 amino acids. CDR3 sequence: CASSHGTGLREQYF. DNA of the CDR3: TGCGCCAGCAGCCATGGGACAGGACTGAGGGAGCAGTACTTC.

This chain uses TRBV11-2 with TRBJ2-2; D might be TRBD2 (7 bases). Germline CDR1 reads SGHAT; CDR2 reads FQNNGV. This CDR3 comprises 15 residues. Trimming removed 3 bases at V and 4 bases at J, with 12 bases between. In DNA form, the CDR3 reads TGTGCCAGCAGCTTGGAGGGGGGGGGCACCGGGGAGCTGTTTTTT. It translates to CASSLEGGGTGELFF.